The 9 T cell receptor beta chains reported below all come from one sample, sequenced in a study of blood T cell repertoires in COVID-19. Using immunoSEQ multiplex PCR, the repertoire was profiled, and TCRdb retains in-frame clones only, with some absent. The top ten clones hold roughly 5% of a sample with roughly 230,000 clones, roughly nine tenths of them seen once. Input material: peripheral blood. These receptors were collected from a woman aged 35 to 49 who had recovered from COVID-19.

The V call is TRBV19, the J call TRBJ1-3; 8 nucleotides line up with TRBD1. With V trimmed by 3 bases and J by 0 bases, 4 bases remained unmatched. This CDR3 is built from 16 residues. Germline CDR1 and CDR2: LNHDA and SQIVND (reference sequence). DNA of the CDR3: TGTGCCAGTAGTATCGCAGGGGGCTTCTCTGGAAACACCATATATTTT. Its protein is CASSIAGGFSGNTIYF.

The chain employs TRBV11-2 and TRBJ2-5, with TRBD2 identical over 15 bases. Germline trimming cut 5 bases from V and 5 bases from J; bases unmatched to any gene: 3. From germline, CDR1 is SGHAT and CDR2 FQNNGV. The CDR3 loop spans 15 amino acids. CDR3 region: CASSQGTSGRETQYF. The CDR3 DNA follows: TGTGCCAGCAGCCAAGGGACTAGCGGGAGGGAGACCCAGTACTTC.

The V call is TRBV9, the J call TRBJ2-6; TRBD1 matches 8 bases. Germline V lookup: CDR1 SGDLS, CDR2 YYNGEE. The trim removed 4 bases at V and 0 bases at J, leaving 6 bases unmatched. CDR3 length: 17 residues. The CDR3 DNA follows: TGTGCCAGCAGCTATGGGACAGGACGCTCTGGGGCCAACGTCCTGACTTTC. As protein: CASSYGTGRSGANVLTF.

The genes are TRBV28 and TRBJ2-7; D not resolved. The germline V and J ends were trimmed by 4 bases and 0 bases, with 10 bases remaining between them. The V gene's germline CDR1 is MDHEN and CDR2 SYDVKM. The CDR3 extends over 14 amino acids. In DNA, the CDR3 is TGTGCCAGCAGTTCCCCTCCGAGCTCCTACGAGCAGTACTTC. As protein: CASSSPPSSYEQYF.

The rearrangement uses TRBV12-5 and TRBJ1-2, with 10 bases matching TRBD1. The V gene end was trimmed by 5 bases and the J gene end by 3 bases; junction bases not matched to a gene: 3. CDR1 and CDR2 from the germline V gene are LGHNT and FRNRAP. The CDR3 has 14 amino acids. Here the CDR3 reads CASGDGQGDYGYTF. CDR3 nucleotide sequence: TGTGCTAGTGGTGACGGACAGGGGGACTATGGCTACACCTTC.

The chain couples TRBV10-1 to TRBJ1-1, with 8 bases matching TRBD1. J gave up 1 base and V 4 bases, and 8 bases lay outside the gene matches. The CDR3 runs 16 residues. Germline CDR1 reads WNHNN; CDR2 reads SYGVQD (reference sequence). CDR3 coding DNA: TGCGCCAGCAGTGGAGACAGGGGAGCGGGGAACACTGAAGCTTTCTTT. Protein product: CASSGDRGAGNTEAFF.

The chain is built from TRBV23-1 and TRBJ2-3, with 9 bases identical to TRBD2. TRBV23-1 counts as an open reading frame of uncertain function. The CDR3 is 19 residues long. The junction had 10 bases not matched to a gene; V was cut back by 0 bases and J by 0 bases. CDR3 nucleotide sequence: TGCGCCAGCAGTCAATCGGCGACTAGCGGAGGTAATAGCACAGATACGCAGTATTTT. Encoded protein: CASSQSATSGGNSTDTQYF.

The rearrangement joins TRBV28 to TRBJ1-4; TRBD1 matches 10 bases. From germline, CDR1 is MDHEN and CDR2 SYDVKM. The V gene end was trimmed by 6 bases and the J gene end by 3 bases; junction bases not matched to a gene: 4. The CDR3 is 15 amino acids. CDR3 sequence (DNA): TGTGCCAGCAGCCGGGACAGGGGATCTAATGAAAAACTGTTTTTT. This codes for CASSRDRGSNEKLFF.

The chain joins TRBV4-1 to TRBJ2-2; tentatively, D is TRBD2 (5 bases). The CDR3 is made up of 14 amino acids. Germline CDR1 reads MGHRA; CDR2 reads YSYEKL. Trimming stripped 6 bases from V and 1 base from J, with 9 bases between. This CDR3 is CASSPTMNTGELFF. CDR3 in DNA: TGCGCCAGCAGTCCGACTATGAACACCGGGGAGCTGTTTTTT.